The 21 T cell receptor beta chains below come from one sample, sequenced in a study of response to subunit inactivated influenza vaccine. MiXCR, run by TCRdb on the RT-PCR reads, gives a single entry per CDR3 protein. The data show a few hundred thousand distinct CDR3 sequences, 12% to 15% seen once. The material sequenced was PBMCs from blood, taken approximately 13 days after vaccination. The receptors derive from a man aged 50-60 years who received an inactivated influenza vaccine.

This clonotype was recorded a few times. The J gene is TRBJ1-1, the V gene TRBV21-1; no check of the table's D call, TRBD1, against the DNA was made. TRBV21-1 is classified as a pseudogene. There are 15 residues in the CDR3. The CDR3 protein is CASSKARTRNTEAFF. For the CDR3, the DNA is TGTGCCAGCAGCAAAGCGAGGACACGGAACACTGAAGCTTTCTTT.

The J gene is TRBJ2-7, the V gene TRBV15, with TRBD1 identical over 9 bases. CDR3 length: 15 residues. Germline trimming cut 3 bases from V and 2 bases from J; bases unmatched to any gene: 5. Germline-derived CDR1 and CDR2 are LNHNV and YYDKDF (reference sequence). The CDR3 here is CATSRDRQGAYEQYF. The CDR3 DNA reads as TGTGCCACCAGCAGGGATAGACAGGGGGCCTACGAGCAGTACTTC.

This chain links TRBV12-3 or TRBV12-4 with TRBJ2-7, with a weak D call TRBD2 (6 bases). The CDR3 has 16 amino acids. Between the trimmed V and J ends, which lost 5 bases and 10 bases, there was a span of 27 bases. Here the CDR3 reads CASSPMRRGLSSGQYF. CDR3 in DNA: TGTGCCAGCAGTCCGATGAGGAGGGGTCTTAGCTCCGGACAGTACTTC.

This clonotype was counted a few times. CDR3 sequence: CASSPGLSGLNEQFF. The CDR3 DNA is TGTGCCAGCAGCCCGGGCCTGTCCGGGCTCAATGAGCAGTTCTTC. V gene TRBV3-1 combines with J gene TRBJ2-1; D is ambiguous. The V end lost 4 bases, the J end lost 6 bases, and 16 bases lay between the germline ends. This CDR3 is built from 15 residues. Germline loops: CDR1 LGHDT, CDR2 YNNKEL (reference sequence).

This clonotype was picked up many times. This chain uses TRBV7-8 with TRBJ2-1; 14 bases are shared with TRBD2. Germline V gene sequence: CDR1 SGHVS, CDR2 FQNEAQ. The V and J ends lost 5 bases and 8 bases, in that order; junction bases with no gene match: 8. The CDR3 spans 16 residues. The CDR3 coding sequence is TGTGCCAGCAGCAAGGGACTAGCGGGAGTAGGAGATGAGCAGTTCTTC. Encoded protein: CASSKGLAGVGDEQFF.

This clonotype was counted a few times. J is TRBJ1-1 and V is TRBV5-1; perhaps TRBD1 as D (6 bases). From germline, CDR1 is SGHRS and CDR2 YFSETQ. This CDR3 comprises 14 residues. Trimming removed 4 bases from V and 6 bases from J, with 16 bases in between. CDR3 sequence (DNA): TGCGCCAGCAGCGCTGGGACGGGGACATCTGAAGCTTTCTTT. As protein: CASSAGTGTSEAFF.

This clonotype occurred many times. The gene calls are TRBV11-1 and TRBJ2-1, with 12 bases matching TRBD2. The CDR3 runs 18 residues. Trimming cost V 2 bases and J 10 bases; bases outside gene matches: 15. Germline CDR1 is SGHAT and CDR2 is FQDESV (reference sequence). The DNA of the CDR3 is TGTGCCAGCAGCTTACCCTTCAGACTAGCGGGGGAACAGGGGGAGCAGTTCTTC. This codes for CASSLPFRLAGEQGEQFF.

The chain is built from TRBV7-9 and TRBJ2-3; perhaps D is TRBD1 or TRBD2 (5 bases each). Trimming took off 5 bases at V and 3 bases at J, with 12 bases between the two ends. The germline gives CDR1 SEHNR, CDR2 FQNEAQ (reference sequence). CDR3 length: 14 residues. CDR3 nucleotides: TGTGCCAGCAGCCTCAGGGAGAGGACAGATACGCAGTATTTT. Protein sequence: CASSLRERTDTQYF. The complete variable domain, with remaining parts taken from reference TRBV7-9 and TRBJ2-3, reads DTGVSQNPRHKITKRGQNVTFRCDPISEHNRLYWYRQTLGQGPEFLTYFQNEAQLEKSRLLSDRFSAERPKGSFSTLEIQRTEQGDSAMYLCASSLRERTDTQYFGPGTRLTVL.

This clonotype has a count of ten or more. DNA for the CDR3: TGTGCCAGCAGCAAAGCCTTTTCCGGGACAGGGGAATACAATGAGCAGTTCTTC. This gives the protein CASSKAFSGTGEYNEQFF. The chain uses TRBV21-1 and TRBJ2-1; the table calls TRBD1, which could not be checked here. TRBV21-1 is tagged as a pseudogene. This CDR3 region has 18 residues.

This clonotype was counted a few times. The chain links TRBV11-2 to TRBJ2-1, with 7 nucleotides matching TRBD2. With V trimmed by 5 bases and J by 4 bases, 11 bases remained unmatched. Germline V CDR1 and CDR2: SGHAT, FQNNGV. The CDR3 length is 16 residues. The chain's CDR3 is CASSLERAGVYNEQFF. CDR3 nucleotide sequence: TGTGCCAGCAGCCTGGAACGGGCGGGGGTTTACAATGAGCAGTTCTTC.

The gene calls are TRBV20-1 and TRBJ2-5; 11 bases line up with TRBD2. Germline CDR1 reads DFQATT; CDR2 reads SNEGSKA (reference sequence). The V segment lost 6 bases and the J segment 0 bases; nucleotides outside the gene matches: 6. The CDR3 covers 15 residues. The CDR3 reads CSARLAGSYQETQYF. In DNA form, the CDR3 reads TGCAGTGCGCGACTAGCGGGATCGTACCAAGAGACCCAGTACTTC.

The rearrangement links TRBV5-1 to TRBJ2-5; TRBD1 or TRBD2 may be the D gene (5 bases each). This CDR3 contains 16 residues. V was shortened by 0 bases and J by 2 bases, with 14 bases between the two germline ends. Germline V CDR1 and CDR2: SGHRS, YFSETQ. The CDR3 sequence: CASSLGSRGPQETQYF. CDR3 DNA: TGCGCCAGCAGCTTGGGGTCCCGGGGCCCTCAAGAGACCCAGTACTTC.

This clonotype has a handful of counts. The rearrangement links TRBV30 to TRBJ1-5; D remains unclear. Between the trimmed V and J ends, which lost 0 bases and 4 bases, there was a span of 7 bases. Germline CDR1 and CDR2: GTSNPN and SVGIG (reference sequence). The CDR3 consists of 13 residues. DNA for the CDR3: TGTGCCTGGAGTGTATCGGGAAATCAGCCCCAGCATTTT. This sequence encodes CAWSVSGNQPQHF.

The table lists this clonotype with a few counts. This rearrangement joins TRBV7-9 to TRBJ2-1, with D perhaps being TRBD1 or TRBD2 (5 bases each). Trimming pared 5 bases from V and 3 bases from J, leaving 14 bases between. The CDR3 sequence is 15 residues long. CDR1 is SEHNR, CDR2 FQNEAQ, per germline (reference sequence). CDR3 sequence (DNA): TGTGCCAGCAGCGCCCGGGACGGATACTACAATGAGCAGTTCTTC. Protein sequence: CASSARDGYYNEQFF.

This clonotype was counted ten times or more. This chain connects TRBV29-1 to TRBJ2-1, with 10 bases lining up with TRBD2. Losses at the gene ends were 7 bases for V and 4 bases for J; bases not matched to a gene: 4. Germline CDR1 SQVTM, CDR2 ANQGSEA. CDR3 length: 13 amino acids. CDR3 bases: TGCAGCGGGGGGACTAGCGCATACAATGAGCAGTTCTTC. It encodes CSGGTSAYNEQFF.

This clonotype has a count of ten or more. Here the CDR3 reads CASSLATENYGYTF. DNA of the CDR3: TGTGCCAGCAGCTTAGCTACCGAAAACTATGGCTACACCTTC. The chain is built from TRBV7-2 and TRBJ1-2, with D uncertain. Germline-derived CDR1 and CDR2 are SGHTA and FQGNSA. The CDR3 sequence is 14 residues long. V was pared by 0 bases and J by 2 bases, with 7 bases between.

This clonotype was counted only a few times. The gene calls are TRBV7-9 and TRBJ2-7, with D unresolved. With 6 bases removed from V and 0 bases from J, the gap between germline ends came to 9 bases. The CDR3 loop spans 13 amino acids. Germline V gene data show CDR1 as SEHNR and CDR2 as FQNEAQ (reference sequence). The CDR3 sequence: CASRVKGSYEQYF. The CDR3 region has the DNA TGTGCCAGCAGGGTCAAGGGCTCCTACGAGCAGTACTTC.

The chain links TRBV24-1 to TRBJ2-3; 8 nucleotides align to TRBD2. CDR1 KGHDR and CDR2 SFDVKD come from the germline V gene. After removal of 9 bases from V and 3 bases from J, the junction contained 10 bases not matched to a gene. The CDR3 contains 15 residues. The CDR3 DNA reads TGTGCCACCGGCGACCCAGCGGGAGTAACAGATACGCAGTATTTT. Encoded protein: CATGDPAGVTDTQYF.

This clonotype occurred a few times. This CDR3 is CASSPYSGFGTDTQYF. The DNA of the CDR3 is TGTGCCAGCAGTCCATACAGTGGGTTTGGCACAGATACGCAGTATTTT. The V gene is TRBV28, the J gene TRBJ2-3; D remains ambiguous. Germline V gene sequence: CDR1 MDHEN, CDR2 SYDVKM. V was trimmed by 5 bases and J by 1 base, leaving 16 bases between them. There are 16 residues in the CDR3. Full variable domain (rest looked up from reference TRBV28 and TRBJ2-3): DVKVTQSSRYLVKRTGEKVFLECVQDMDHENMFWYRQDPGLGLRLIYFSYDVKMKEKGDIPEGYSVSREKKERFSLILESASTNQTSMYLCASSPYSGFGTDTQYFGPGTRLTVL.

This clonotype was counted a few times. The rearrangement joins TRBV6-5 to TRBJ1-1; D gene ambiguous. The V end was cut by 0 bases, the J end by 1 base, with 6 bases between. Germline loops: CDR1 MNHEY, CDR2 SVGAGI. The CDR3 length is 14 residues. This chain's CDR3 is CASSYSAQNTEAFF. The CDR3 DNA follows: TGTGCCAGCAGTTACTCCGCACAGAACACTGAAGCTTTCTTT.

The sample holds many counts of this clonotype. The V gene is TRBV5-1, the J gene TRBJ2-1; D may be TRBD1 or TRBD2 (5 bases each). Trimming removed 3 bases at V and 0 bases at J, with 13 bases between. This CDR3 is built from 16 residues. The V gene's germline CDR1 is SGHRS and CDR2 YFSETQ. The chain's CDR3 is CASSSSGRNSYNEQFF. In DNA form, the CDR3 reads TGCGCCAGCAGCTCGTCGGGGCGGAACTCCTACAATGAGCAGTTCTTC.